This TCR beta chain was captured by sequencing in a study of response to subunit inactivated influenza vaccine. Study-wide points: T cells newly recruited by each seasonal influenza vaccination are few, the authors suggested.

MiXCR was run by TCRdb on the RT-PCR reads, yielding one entry per CDR3 protein. This sample has roughly 500,000 distinct CDR3 sequences, with about 17% found just once. With respect to this clonotype: Its antigen is still unknown.

The CDR3 is made up of 16 amino acids. CDR1 and CDR2 (germline): SGHAT, FQNNGV. The V end lost 0 bases, the J end lost 0 bases, and 10 bases lay between the germline ends. The TCR sequence derives from a man aged 50-75 years who received an inactivated influenza vaccine. The sample consisted of CD4+ T cells sorted from PBMCs, taken around 25 months after vaccination. The chain is built from TRBV11-2 and TRBJ2-3; D unresolved. The CDR3 reads CASSLDRATSTDTQYF. The CDR3 DNA follows: TGTGCCAGCAGCTTAGATCGGGCTACTAGCACAGATACGCAGTATTTT. Supplemented by reference TRBV11-2 and TRBJ2-3, the full variable domain reads EAGVAQSPRYKIIEKRQSVAFWCNPISGHATLYWYQQILGQGPKLLIQFQNNGVVDDSQLPKDRFSAERLKGVDSTLKIQPAKLEDSAVYLCASSLDRATSTDTQYFGPGTRLTVL.